These 30 T cell receptor beta chains originate from one sample sequenced in a study of early T cells in non-severe SARS-CoV-2 infection. One entry per CDR3 protein results from TCRdb running MiXCR on the 5' RACE reads. The data contain tens of thousands of distinct CDR3 sequences, over 8% of them singletons. The sample consisted of whole blood, taken at baseline. All receptors come from an adult who was a healthcare worker with PCR-confirmed SARS-CoV-2 infection or an uninfected control (not recorded which).

The sample holds many counts of this clonotype. J is TRBJ1-1 and V is TRBV5-5; no clear D. CDR3 length equals 13 residues. V was cut by 2 bases and J by 3 bases, with 8 bases left in between. CDR1 is SGHKS, CDR2 YYEKEE, per germline (reference sequence). The CDR3 is CASSFVGHTEAFF. The CDR3 DNA reads as TGTGCCAGCAGCTTCGTTGGGCACACTGAAGCTTTCTTT.

This rearrangement joins TRBV11-2 to TRBJ2-1; TRBD2 is a possible D gene (6 bases). CDR3 length: 14 residues. V lost 5 bases to trimming and J lost 8 bases, with 16 bases between them. CDR1 is SGHAT, CDR2 FQNNGV, per germline. CDR3 DNA sequence: TGTGCCAGCAGCACCAACCGGGACTCCGATGAGCAGTTCTTC. Its protein is CASSTNRDSDEQFF.

This clonotype has just a few counts. The chain has TRBV7-9 and TRBJ2-4; D perhaps matches TRBD1 (6 bases). From germline, CDR1 is SEHNR and CDR2 FQNEAQ (reference sequence). The CDR3 covers 14 residues. Trimming took 5 bases from V and 4 from J, leaving 12 bases between them. CDR3 in amino acids: CASSPGQPKNIQYF. In DNA form, the CDR3 reads TGTGCCAGCAGCCCCGGACAGCCTAAAAACATTCAGTACTTC.

This clonotype was observed a handful of times. The V call is TRBV11-2, the J call TRBJ2-1; 7 bases agree with TRBD1. V lost 5 bases and J lost 5; bases outside the gene matches: 6. Germline V gene lookup returns CDR1 SGHAT and CDR2 FQNNGV. The CDR3 spans 14 residues. The DNA for the CDR3 is TGTGCCAGCAGCCCACAACAGGGGAACAATGAGCAGTTCTTC. Protein sequence: CASSPQQGNNEQFF.

The chain combines TRBV6-5 with TRBJ1-3; a possible D gene is TRBD1 (5 bases). The CDR3 is 16 residues long. Germline-derived CDR1 and CDR2 are MNHEY and SVGAGI. The V end lost 0 bases, the J end lost 3 bases, and 12 bases lay between the germline ends. In nucleotides, the CDR3 is TGTGCCAGCAGTTACTCACGTTGGGGGGATGGAAACACCATATATTTT. Translated, it gives CASSYSRWGDGNTIYF.

This clonotype was observed a few times. CDR3 nucleotide sequence: TGCGCCAGCAGTGAGTCGAGTGGAAGCACAGATACGCAGTATTTT. Its protein is CASSESSGSTDTQYF. The chain is built from TRBV10-1 and TRBJ2-3, with unresolved D. Trimming left V 0 bases short and J 0 bases short, with 7 bases between. The V gene's germline CDR1 is WNHNN and CDR2 SYGVQD (reference sequence). The CDR3 runs to 15 residues.

The sample holds many counts of this clonotype. The chain has TRBV6-6 and TRBJ1-2; D is unresolved. The V and J ends lost 8 bases and 5 bases respectively, with 12 bases between them. This CDR3 region has 12 residues. Germline loops: CDR1 MNHNY, CDR2 SVGAGI (reference sequence). The CDR3 protein is CASFRREYGYTF. For the CDR3, the DNA is TGTGCCAGCTTTCGGCGGGAGTATGGCTACACCTTC.

This clonotype appeared a few times. The chain joins TRBV29-1 to TRBJ2-1, with 8 positions matching TRBD1. The germline CDR1 and CDR2 sequences are SQVTM and ANQGSEA. CDR3 size: 14 residues. Germline trimming cut 6 bases from V and 6 bases from J; bases unmatched to any gene: 10. CDR3 region: CSVETDRVGNEQFF. In DNA, the CDR3 is TGCAGCGTCGAGACGGACAGGGTGGGCAATGAGCAGTTCTTC.

This clonotype showed up many times. This sequence joins TRBV5-1 and TRBJ2-5; D not resolved. The ends were cut back, 2 bases at V and 2 bases at J, with 7 bases in the middle. CDR1 SGHRS and CDR2 YFSETQ come from the germline V gene. The CDR3 has 13 residues. Here the CDR3 reads CASSFVQQETQYF. CDR3 nucleotide sequence: TGCGCCAGCAGCTTCGTACAGCAAGAGACCCAGTACTTC.

A word on this clonotype: An end of the junction differs from the germline gene, which may be a read error. Here the CDR3 reads CVSSLVASGSYEQYF. In DNA, the CDR3 is TGCGTCAGCAGCTTGGTTGCTAGCGGGAGCTACGAGCAGTACTTC. V is TRBV5-1 and J is TRBJ2-7, with TRBD2 identical over 10 bases. There are 15 residues in the CDR3. Germline V gene sequence: CDR1 SGHRS, CDR2 YFSETQ.

This clonotype was counted at least ten times. This chain joins TRBV28 and TRBJ2-3, with 9 positions matching TRBD2. The CDR3 totals 15 residues. Germline V gene lookup returns CDR1 MDHEN and CDR2 SYDVKM. The junction had 5 bases not matched to a gene; V was cut back by 4 bases and J by 3 bases. The CDR3 nucleotides read TGTGCCAGCAGTTCGGCGGGAGGGCCTACAGATACGCAGTATTTT. This gives the protein CASSSAGGPTDTQYF.

The sample holds many counts of this clonotype. The rearrangement uses TRBV7-8 and TRBJ1-4; D remains unclear. The CDR3 is 11 residues long. The germline V gene has CDR1 SGHVS and CDR2 FQNEAQ. The germline V and J ends were trimmed by 5 bases and 12 bases, with 10 bases remaining between them. The CDR3 spells CASSPGVELFF. In DNA, the CDR3 is TGTGCCAGCAGCCCCGGAGTTGAACTGTTTTTT.

The rearrangement joins TRBV30 to TRBJ2-5, with TRBD2 identical over 14 bases. With 1 base clipped from V and 0 bases from J, the junction kept 7 bases outside the gene matches. Germline lookup yields CDR1 GTSNPN and CDR2 SVGIG (reference sequence). CDR3 size: 18 residues. This chain's CDR3 is CAWSEGLAGGLYQETQYF. The CDR3 bases are TGTGCCTGGAGTGAAGGACTAGCGGGGGGATTATACCAAGAGACCCAGTACTTC. Based on the CDR3 plus reference TRBV30 and TRBJ2-5, the full variable domain is SQTIHQWPATLVQPVGSPLSLECTVEGTSNPNLYWYRQAAGRGLQLLFYSVGIGQISSEVPQNLSASRPQDRQFILSSKKLLLSDSGFYLCAWSEGLAGGLYQETQYFGPGTRLLVL.

This clonotype was counted only a few times. The rearrangement joins TRBV5-4 to TRBJ1-1, with D possibly TRBD1 on 6 matching bases. Germline V gene lookup returns CDR1 SGHNT and CDR2 YYREEE (reference sequence). The CDR3 consists of 17 residues. V lost 0 bases and J lost 6, with 21 bases in between. In DNA, the CDR3 is TGTGCCAGCAGCTTGGAGATCAGGGGAGTTGATGGCGCTGAAGCTTTCTTT. It yields the protein CASSLEIRGVDGAEAFF.

This chain uses TRBV12-3 or TRBV12-4 with TRBJ2-5, with D uncertain. The CDR3 is 13 amino acids. V gave up 2 bases and J gave up 5 bases, with 9 bases separating them. The CDR3 sequence is CASSLTVRETQYF. The CDR3 region has the DNA TGTGCCAGCAGTTTAACAGTCCGCGAGACCCAGTACTTC.

The chain couples TRBV28 to TRBJ2-4; 8 bases are a match to TRBD1. The CDR3 extends over 14 amino acids. Germline assignment: CDR1 MDHEN and CDR2 SYDVKM. V was pared by 5 bases and J by 5 bases, with 5 bases of the junction left unmatched. The CDR3 DNA reads as TGTGCCAGCAGTAAACCAGGGGGCCAAAACATTCAGTACTTC. Amino acid sequence: CASSKPGGQNIQYF.

The chain couples TRBV7-2 to TRBJ2-5; perhaps D is TRBD1 or TRBD2 (5 bases each). Germline lookup yields CDR1 SGHTA and CDR2 FQGNSA. The CDR3 contains 13 residues. Trimming stripped 6 bases from V and 4 bases from J, with 12 bases between. CDR3 residues: CASSLLRGETQYF. The CDR3 DNA reads as TGTGCCAGCAGTCTTCTGAGGGGAGAGACCCAGTACTTC.

The rearrangement joins TRBV12-5 to TRBJ2-1; possibly TRBD2 for D (6 bases). Germline CDR1 LGHNT, CDR2 FRNRAP. V lost 2 bases, J lost 3 bases, and 17 bases lay in between. CDR3 length: 17 amino acids. The CDR3 sequence is CASGLTGLARLYNEQFF. As DNA, the CDR3 is TGTGCTAGTGGTTTGACAGGCCTAGCGAGACTCTACAATGAGCAGTTCTTC.

The chain is built from TRBV28 and TRBJ2-1; 10 nucleotides line up with TRBD1. CDR1 and CDR2 from the germline V gene are MDHEN and SYDVKM. This CDR3 comprises 15 residues. J gave up 8 bases and V 2 bases, and 6 bases lay outside the gene matches. In DNA, the CDR3 is TGTGCCAGCAGTTTAGGGACAGGGGTGAGCTATGAGCAGTTCTTC. This sequence encodes CASSLGTGVSYEQFF.

The chain employs TRBV30 and TRBJ2-7, with D perhaps matching TRBD1 (6 bases). Between the trimmed V and J ends, which lost 2 bases and 6 bases, there was a span of 11 bases. This CDR3 has 12 amino acids. The germline gives CDR1 GTSNPN, CDR2 SVGIG (reference sequence). CDR3 in amino acids: CAWSSEGGEQYF. CDR3 coding DNA: TGTGCCTGGAGTTCAGAAGGGGGCGAGCAGTACTTC.

This clonotype was recorded many times. The chain joins TRBV29-1 to TRBJ2-5; D is possibly TRBD2 (5 bases). The CDR3 spans 12 residues. Germline V gene sequence: CDR1 SQVTM, CDR2 ANQGSEA. Trimming removed 6 bases from V and 2 bases from J, with 10 bases in between. This chain's CDR3 is CSVALAQETQYF. The CDR3 nucleotides read TGCAGCGTAGCGCTAGCACAAGAGACCCAGTACTTC.

V and J are TRBV12-3 or TRBV12-4 and TRBJ2-5; a possible D gene is TRBD1 (5 bases). The CDR3 runs 13 residues. Trimming took 2 bases from V and 5 from J, leaving 9 bases between them. The CDR3 here is CASSLLAGETQYF. The CDR3 DNA reads as TGTGCCAGCAGTTTATTAGCAGGGGAGACCCAGTACTTC.

V usage is TRBV28 and J usage is TRBJ2-7, with 10 bases fitting TRBD2. The CDR3 consists of 15 residues. Trimming at V came to 3 bases and at J to 5 bases, leaving 7 bases not matched to a gene. Germline V gene data show CDR1 as MDHEN and CDR2 as SYDVKM. The CDR3 loop is CASSFTASGGNEQYF. The CDR3, as DNA: TGTGCCAGCAGTTTCACGGCTAGCGGGGGCAACGAGCAGTACTTC.

V usage is TRBV7-3 and J usage is TRBJ1-1; tentatively, D is TRBD1 (6 bases). Germline V gives CDR1 SGHTA, CDR2 FQGTGA. The CDR3 is 13 amino acids. The ends were cut back, 5 bases at V and 3 bases at J, with 10 bases in the middle. DNA for the CDR3: TGTGCCAGCAGCGCAAACAGGGACACTGAAGCTTTCTTT. This gives the protein CASSANRDTEAFF.

This clonotype was counted a few times. The V gene is TRBV18, the J gene TRBJ2-6, with D perhaps TRBD2 (5 bases). The germline gives CDR1 KGHSH, CDR2 LQKENI. Trimming shortened V by 3 bases and J by 0 bases, and 9 bases separated the two germline ends. This CDR3 has 16 amino acids. The CDR3 DNA reads as TGTGCCAGCTCACCCCGGGATGGCTCTGGGGCCAACGTCCTGACTTTC. This translates into CASSPRDGSGANVLTF.

This clonotype was found many times. The J gene is TRBJ2-7, the V gene TRBV29-1, with D hard to call. This CDR3 comprises 11 residues. From germline, CDR1 is SQVTM and CDR2 ANQGSEA. The ends were cut back, 3 bases at V and 3 bases at J, with 6 bases in the middle. CDR3 coding DNA: TGCAGCGTTGATACGGGCTACGAGCAGTACTTC. This gives the protein CSVDTGYEQYF.

This clonotype has at least ten counts. The CDR3 is CATSDSGTSGSHSYNEQFF. The CDR3 DNA is TGTGCCACCAGTGATTCTGGGACTAGCGGGAGCCACTCCTACAATGAGCAGTTCTTC. The chain recombines TRBV24-1 with TRBJ2-1; 14 nucleotides align to TRBD2. CDR3 length: 19 residues. In germline, CDR1 is KGHDR, CDR2 SFDVKD. V gave up 2 bases and J gave up 0 bases; unmatched junction bases: 5.

Many counts were recorded for this clonotype. The chain carries TRBV7-3 and TRBJ2-3; maybe TRBD1 (6 bases). CDR3 size: 16 residues. Looked up from germline, CDR1 is SGHTA and CDR2 is FQGTGA. With 5 bases removed from V and 2 bases from J, the gap between germline ends came to 17 bases. The CDR3 loop is CASSPQGRGATDTQYF. As DNA, the CDR3 is TGTGCCAGCAGCCCCCAGGGGCGCGGTGCCACAGATACGCAGTATTTT.

This clonotype was detected only a few times. The gene calls are TRBV4-3 and TRBJ1-5; no definite D call. Germline CDR1 is LGHNA and CDR2 is YSLEER. The CDR3 totals 14 residues. V lost 0 bases, J lost 7 bases, and 10 bases lay in between. This CDR3 is CASSQDLGKQPQHF. For the CDR3, the DNA is TGCGCCAGCAGCCAAGATCTAGGAAAGCAGCCCCAGCATTTT.

In its sample, this clonotype was seen a few times. V gene TRBV4-3 combines with J gene TRBJ1-2, with D uncertain. Germline CDR1 reads LGHNA; CDR2 reads YSLEER. V lost 3 bases and J 8 bases, leaving 13 bases between the germline ends. The CDR3 length is 13 residues. The CDR3 is CASSHSREYGYTF. CDR3 sequence (DNA): TGCGCCAGCAGCCATTCGAGGGAATACGGCTACACCTTC.